A selection of T cell receptor beta chains follows, all from one sample in a study of shared clonotypes between healthy human individuals. Profiling relied on immunoSEQ multiplex PCR, and the TCRdb table lists in-frame clones only, not all of them. The sample lists approximately 720,000 clones, 90% to 95% occurring once. The source material was naive CD8+ T cells sorted from blood. The receptors originated from a man younger than 45 in good health. Each CDR3 is given with its conserved first and last residue. D genes are given only for firm matches. Some rows have no size entry. The others give once, few or many, or a class for an expanded clone.

J gene	V gene	clone size	D gene	CDR3 DNA	CDR3 protein
TRBJ1-2	TRBV18	.	.	TGTGCCAGCTCACCACCCAGTGGGGGCCTCGATGGCTACACCTTC	CASSPPSGGLDGYTF
TRBJ2-5	TRBV13	.	TRBD2	TGTGCCAGCAGCCCCCCGACTAGCGGGAGTGAGACCCAGTACTTC	CASSPPTSGSETQYF
TRBJ2-7	TRBV19	.	.	TGTGCCAGTAGTATAGTGGCGAAGGGCGAGCAGTACTTC	CASSIVAKGEQYF
TRBJ2-7	TRBV7-8	.	.	TGTGCCAGCAGCGCACAACTAGCAGATTCCTACGAGCAGTACTTC	CASSAQLADSYEQYF
TRBJ2-3	TRBV29-1	.	TRBD2	TGCAGCGTTTCACGGACTAGCGGGGTTCCAGGGGGGCAGTATTTT	CSVSRTSGVPGGQYF
TRBJ2-7	TRBV19	.	.	TGTGCCAGTAGTAGCGCTGGGCTCTCCTACGAGCAGTACTTC	CASSSAGLSYEQYF
TRBJ2-6	TRBV14	.	.	TGTGCCAGCAGCTTTGGCATCTCTGGGGCCAACGTCCTGACTTTC	CASSFGISGANVLTF
TRBJ2-5	TRBV30	.	.	TGTGCCTGGAGTATGCTAGCTCAAGAGACCCAGTACTTC	CAWSMLAQETQYF
TRBJ2-1	TRBV7-9	.	.	TGTGCCAGCAGCTCCTACTCGACTAAGAGCTCCTACAATGAGCAGTTCTTC	CASSSYSTKSSYNEQFF
TRBJ2-7	TRBV7-9	.	.	TGTGCCAGCAGCTTAGTGTTTTCGGGCGAGTCGGACTACGAGCAGTACTTC	CASSLVFSGESDYEQYF
TRBJ2-7	TRBV6-1	.	.	TGTGCCAGCAGTGAACTCGCGTCCGGTCCGATCTACGAGCAGTACTTC	CASSELASGPIYEQYF
TRBJ2-4	TRBV5-6	.	TRBD1	TGTGCCAGCAGCTTGGCCGGGACAGGGTTTGATCTAGCCAAAAACATTCAGTACTTC	CASSLAGTGFDLAKNIQYF
TRBJ2-1	TRBV27	.	.	TGTGCCAGCAGTTTATCACTTTACAATGAGCAGTTCTTC	CASSLSLYNEQFF
TRBJ2-3	TRBV7-9	.	.	TGTGCCGGGACGGCGGACAGTGACACAGATACGCAGTATTTT	CAGTADSDTDTQYF
TRBJ2-3	TRBV10-3	once	TRBD2	TGTGCCATCAGGAAGACTAGCGGAGAACTCACAGATACGCAGTATTTT	CAIRKTSGELTDTQYF
TRBJ2-3	TRBV6-6	once	TRBD2	TGTGCCAGCAGTCTCGGACTAGCGGGAGGGGGAGATACGCAGTATTTT	CASSLGLAGGGDTQYF
TRBJ1-1	TRBV9	.	TRBD1	TGTGCCAGCAGCGCGGGACAGCGACGTGAAGCTTTCTTT	CASSAGQRREAFF
TRBJ2-1	TRBV7-6	.	TRBD2	TGTGCCAGCAGCCCACCACTAGCGGGAGGGCCCAATGAGCAGTTCTTC	CASSPPLAGGPNEQFF
TRBJ2-5	TRBV28	.	.	TGTGCCAGCAGTTTTCCCGGACCTCTTGGGGAGACCCAGTACTTC	CASSFPGPLGETQYF
TRBJ2-1	TRBV4-1	.	TRBD2	TGCGCCAGCAGCCTAACTAGCGGGAAGGATGAGCAGTTCTTC	CASSLTSGKDEQFF
TRBJ2-7	TRBV19	.	.	TGTGCCAGTGGAAGGGACGGACCTTACGAGCAGTACTTC	CASGRDGPYEQYF
TRBJ2-3	TRBV11-2	.	.	TGTGCCAGCAGTCTAGCCTGGAGAGATACGCAGTATTTT	CASSLAWRDTQYF
TRBJ2-7	TRBV7-8	.	.	TGTGCCAGCAGCTTAGCCCGTGAAGGGGGAGCCTACGAGCAGTACTTC	CASSLAREGGAYEQYF
TRBJ1-5	TRBV27	.	TRBD1	TGTGCCAGCAGTCCCGGGACAGGGCGTCAGCCCCAGCATTTT	CASSPGTGRQPQHF
TRBJ2-5	TRBV9	.	TRBD2	TGTGCCAGCAGCGCCACCCCTGGACTAGCGGGAGAGACCCAGTACTTC	CASSATPGLAGETQYF
TRBJ2-4	TRBV5-8	.	.	TGTGCCAGCAGCAACCTAGAGGGGGGAGCAAACATTCAGTACTTC	CASSNLEGGANIQYF
TRBJ2-6	TRBV27	.	TRBD2	TGTGCCAGCAGTTTATTAGGGACTAGCGGGAAGTATAAGCATAGCTCTGGGGCCAACGTCCTGACTTTC	CASSLLGTSGKYKHSSGANVLTF
TRBJ2-7	TRBV4-1	.	.	TGCGCCAGCAGTAAGGGGCTCTTAAGTCGGGGGCCACCGACCCCGGATCGTTACGAGCAGTACTTC	CASSKGLLSRGPPTPDRYEQYF
TRBJ1-3	TRBV28	.	.	TGTGCCAGCAGTGACAGAGGAAACACCATATATTTT	CASSDRGNTIYF
TRBJ2-7	TRBV19	once	.	TGTGCCAGTAGTCCCGTAGGACGGTCCTACGAGCAGTACTTC	CASSPVGRSYEQYF
TRBJ1-5	TRBV10-2	once	.	TGCGCCAGCAGTGTCGGACGAGGGTACAATCAGCCCCAGCATTTT	CASSVGRGYNQPQHF
TRBJ2-7	TRBV27	.	.	TGTGCCAGCAGTTCGGGGTCGAGGGAGCAGTACTTC	CASSSGSREQYF